This T cell receptor beta chain was sequenced in a study of T cell repertoires in cytomegalovirus infection. Study-wide findings and caveats: CMV-specific TCR beta clonotypes restricted by HLA-C dominated the ex vivo response.

TCRdb reanalysed the reads using MiXCR and keeps one entry per CDR3 protein. The sample gives 230,000 or so distinct CDR3 sequences, around 15% of which show up once; about 45% is in the top ten. This CDR3 contains 13 residues. CDR1 MNHEY and CDR2 SVGEGT come from the germline V gene. Trimming shortened V by 6 bases and J by 6 bases, and 14 bases separated the two germline ends. A word on this clonotype: What it binds is unknown.

The receptor was isolated from a human donor in good health (CMV status not recorded). Some clones in this sample may be carry-over from other donors' samples. Material: CD8+ T cells from PBMCs. The chain employs TRBV6-2 or TRBV6-3 and TRBJ1-2; D possibly corresponds to TRBD1 (6 bases). The CDR3 nucleotides are TGTGCCAGCAGCCCCCCAGGGGCGAATGGCTACACCTTC. Its translation: CASSPPGANGYTF.